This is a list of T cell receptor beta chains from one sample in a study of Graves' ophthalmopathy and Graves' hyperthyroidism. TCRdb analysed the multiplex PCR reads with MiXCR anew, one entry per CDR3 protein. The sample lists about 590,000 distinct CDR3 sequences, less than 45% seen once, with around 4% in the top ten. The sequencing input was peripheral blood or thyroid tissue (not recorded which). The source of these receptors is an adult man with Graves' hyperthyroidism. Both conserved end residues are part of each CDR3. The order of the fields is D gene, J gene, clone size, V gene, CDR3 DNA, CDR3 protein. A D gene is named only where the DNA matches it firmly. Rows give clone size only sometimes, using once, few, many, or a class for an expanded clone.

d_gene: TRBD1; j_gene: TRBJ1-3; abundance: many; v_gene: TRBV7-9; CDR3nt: TGTGCCAGCAGCTTGACAGGGACCTCTGGAAACACCATATATTTT; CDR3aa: CASSLTGTSGNTIYF
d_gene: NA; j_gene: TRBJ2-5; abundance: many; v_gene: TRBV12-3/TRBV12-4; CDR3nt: TGTGCCAGCAGTTTATTGACTGGACAAGAGACCCAGTACTTC; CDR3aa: CASSLLTGQETQYF
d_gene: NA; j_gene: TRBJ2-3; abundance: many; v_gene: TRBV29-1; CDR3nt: TGCAGCGTTGACAGCACAGATACGCAGTATTTT; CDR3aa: CSVDSTDTQYF
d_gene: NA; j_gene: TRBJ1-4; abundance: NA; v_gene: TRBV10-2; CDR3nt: TGCGCCAGCAGTGACTGGGGGGGTGAAAAACTGTTTTTT; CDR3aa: CASSDWGGEKLFF
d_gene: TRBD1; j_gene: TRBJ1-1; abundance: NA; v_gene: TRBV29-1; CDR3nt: TGCAGCGCGAGACAGGGCGAAGCTTTCTTT; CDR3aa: CSARQGEAFF
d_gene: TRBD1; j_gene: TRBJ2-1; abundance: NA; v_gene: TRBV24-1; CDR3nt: TGTGCCACCAGTGATTTGCATGAGGCAGGGGGCTGGGAGCAGTTCTTC; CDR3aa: CATSDLHEAGGWEQFF
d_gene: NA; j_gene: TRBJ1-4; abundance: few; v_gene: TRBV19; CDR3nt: TGTGCCGGTAGCCCCGGGACTGGGGGTGAAAAACTGTTTTTT; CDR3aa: CAGSPGTGGEKLFF
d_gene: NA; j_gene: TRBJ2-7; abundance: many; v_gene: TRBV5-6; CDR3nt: TGTGCCAGCAGCTTGTTTCCGAGCGAGCAGTACTTC; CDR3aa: CASSLFPSEQYF
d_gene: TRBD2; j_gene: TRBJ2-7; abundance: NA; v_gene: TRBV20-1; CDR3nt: TGCAGTGCTAGTTCGGGAGGGCAAACCTACGAGCAGTACTTC; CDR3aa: CSASSGGQTYEQYF
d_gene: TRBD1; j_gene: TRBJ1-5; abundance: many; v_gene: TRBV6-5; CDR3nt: TGTGCCAGCAGTTACACGACAGGGAGGGATCAGCCCCAGCATTTT; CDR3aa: CASSYTTGRDQPQHF
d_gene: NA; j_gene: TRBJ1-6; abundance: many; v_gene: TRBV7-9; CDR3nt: TGTGCCAGCAGCTCGCCTTGGGACGAATCCTATAATTCACCCCTCCACTTT; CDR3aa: CASSSPWDESYNSPLHF
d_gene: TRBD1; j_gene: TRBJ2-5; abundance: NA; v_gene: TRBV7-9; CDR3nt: TGTGCCAGCAGCGTAGGAGACAGGGGTCAGACCCAGTACTTC; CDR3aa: CASSVGDRGQTQYF
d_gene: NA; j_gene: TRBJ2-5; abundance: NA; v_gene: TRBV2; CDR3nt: TGTGCTAGAGATCAATCCTCCCAAGAGACCCAGTACTTC; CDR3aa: CARDQSSQETQYF
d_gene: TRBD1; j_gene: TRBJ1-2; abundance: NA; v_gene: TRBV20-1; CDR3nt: TGCAGTGCTAGACTCGGGACAGGGGACTACACCTTC; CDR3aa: CSARLGTGDYTF
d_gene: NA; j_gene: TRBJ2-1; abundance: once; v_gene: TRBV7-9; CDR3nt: TGTGCCAGCAGCCGGACCGTCCTAAATGAGCAGTTCTTC; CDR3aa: CASSRTVLNEQFF
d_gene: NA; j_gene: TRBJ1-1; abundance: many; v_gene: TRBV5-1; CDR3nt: TGCGCCAGCAGCTTCAGAGCGAACACTGAAGCTTTCTTT; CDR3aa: CASSFRANTEAFF
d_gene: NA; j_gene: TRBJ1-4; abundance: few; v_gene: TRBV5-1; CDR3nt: TGTGCCAGCAGTCCCCCTCCGGGGTCAAATGAAAAACTGTTTTTT; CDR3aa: CASSPPPGSNEKLFF
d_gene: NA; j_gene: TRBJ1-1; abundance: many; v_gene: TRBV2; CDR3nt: TGTGCCAGCAGGGGGCTAAACACTGAAGCTTTCTTT; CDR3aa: CASRGLNTEAFF
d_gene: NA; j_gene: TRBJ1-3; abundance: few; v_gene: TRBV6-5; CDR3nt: TGTGCCAGCAGGGGGAGAGGGGCTGGAAACACCATATATTTT; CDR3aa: CASRGRGAGNTIYF
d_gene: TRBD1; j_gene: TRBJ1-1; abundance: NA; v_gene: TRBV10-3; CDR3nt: TGTGCCAGCAGCATCTATAAATTTCCGGGACAGGGGGTCTTGAACACTGAAGCTTTCTTT; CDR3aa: CASSIYKFPGQGVLNTEAFF
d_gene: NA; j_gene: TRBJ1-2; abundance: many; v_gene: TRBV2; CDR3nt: TGTGCCAGCAGGACAACCGCCTATGGCTACACCTTC; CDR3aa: CASRTTAYGYTF
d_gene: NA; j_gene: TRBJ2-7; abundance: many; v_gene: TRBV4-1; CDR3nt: TGCGCCAGCAGCCAAGATCAGCTAAGCCAGCAGTACTTC; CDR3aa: CASSQDQLSQQYF
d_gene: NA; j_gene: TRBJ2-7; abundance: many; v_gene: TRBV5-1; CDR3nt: TGCGCCAGCAGCTTGGCGGACGGTTTTAGAGAGCAGTACTTC; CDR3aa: CASSLADGFREQYF
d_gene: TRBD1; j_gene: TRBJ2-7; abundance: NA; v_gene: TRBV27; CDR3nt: TGTGCCAGCAGTCGGACCTCAGGGGGCGGTTACGAGCAGTACTTC; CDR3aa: CASSRTSGGGYEQYF
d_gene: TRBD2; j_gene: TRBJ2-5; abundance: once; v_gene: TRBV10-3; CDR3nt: TGTGCCATCGGGACTAGCGGGGGGGCCCAAGAGACCCAGTACTTC; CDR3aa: CAIGTSGGAQETQYF
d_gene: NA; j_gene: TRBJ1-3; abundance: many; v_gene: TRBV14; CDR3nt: TGTGCCAGCAGCCAAGATCGCGGCTCTGGAAACACCATATATTTT; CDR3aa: CASSQDRGSGNTIYF
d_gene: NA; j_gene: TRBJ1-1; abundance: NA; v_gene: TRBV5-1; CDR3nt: TGCGCCAGCAGCTTAAATCCAGGGAACACTGAAGCTTTCTTT; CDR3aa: CASSLNPGNTEAFF
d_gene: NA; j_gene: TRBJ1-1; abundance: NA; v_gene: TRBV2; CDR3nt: TGTGCCAGCAGTCCCCCCCCGGCGGGTATGGTTTTCTTT; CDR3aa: CASSPPPAGMVFF
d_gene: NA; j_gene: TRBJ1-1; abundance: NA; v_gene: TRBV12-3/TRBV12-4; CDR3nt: TGTGCCAGCAGCCACAACAGGGCGAACACTGAAGCTTTCTTT; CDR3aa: CASSHNRANTEAFF
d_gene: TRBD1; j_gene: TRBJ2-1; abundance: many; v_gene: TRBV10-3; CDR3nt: TGTGCCATCAGTAATCATCGGGACAGCTACAATGAGCAGTTCTTC; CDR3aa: CAISNHRDSYNEQFF
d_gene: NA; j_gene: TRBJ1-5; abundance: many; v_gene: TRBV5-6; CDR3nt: TGTGCCAGCAGCTTGGGCCTAGGGAGGAATCAGCCCCAGCATTTT; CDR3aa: CASSLGLGRNQPQHF
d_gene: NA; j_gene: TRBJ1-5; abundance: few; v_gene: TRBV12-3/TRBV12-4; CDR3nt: TGTGCCAGCAGTTTTAATCTGTTTCGGGAGAATCAGCCCCAGCATTTT; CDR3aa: CASSFNLFRENQPQHF
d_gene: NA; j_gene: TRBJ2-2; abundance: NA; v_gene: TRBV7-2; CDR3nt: TGTGCCAGCAGCTTAGTCGGGCCACACGCCGGGGGGCTGTTTTTT; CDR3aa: CASSLVGPHAGGLFF
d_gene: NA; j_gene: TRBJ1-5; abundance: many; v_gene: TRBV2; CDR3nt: TGTGCCAGCAGTGAAACGGTCCCCAATCAGCCCCAGCATTTT; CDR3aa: CASSETVPNQPQHF
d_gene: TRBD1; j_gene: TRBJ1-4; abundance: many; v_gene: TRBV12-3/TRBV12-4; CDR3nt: TGTGCCAGCAGCCTAACAGGGGATAATGAAAAACTGTTTTTT; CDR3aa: CASSLTGDNEKLFF
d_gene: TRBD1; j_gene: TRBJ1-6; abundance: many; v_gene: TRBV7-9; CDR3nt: TGTGCCAGCAGACCACAGGGGGCGCCCCATTCACCCCTCCACTTT; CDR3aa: CASRPQGAPHSPLHF
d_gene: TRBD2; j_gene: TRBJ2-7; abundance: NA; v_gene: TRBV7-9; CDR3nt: TGTGCCAGCAGCCAAACCGCCGGGACTAGCGGGATTGGAACCTACGAGCAGTACTTC; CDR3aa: CASSQTAGTSGIGTYEQYF
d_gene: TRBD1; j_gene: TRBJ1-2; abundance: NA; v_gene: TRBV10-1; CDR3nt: TGTGCCATCAGTACAGGGGTTGACTATGGCTACACCTTC; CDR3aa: CAISTGVDYGYTF
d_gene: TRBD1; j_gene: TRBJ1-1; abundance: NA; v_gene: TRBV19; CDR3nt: TGTGCCAGCACGACAGGGGGCAGGGCTGAAGCTTTCTTT; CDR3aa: CASTTGGRAEAFF
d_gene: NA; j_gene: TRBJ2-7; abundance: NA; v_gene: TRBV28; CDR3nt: TGTGCCAGCATGTCTGAGACCTCCTACGAGCAGTACTTC; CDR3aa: CASMSETSYEQYF
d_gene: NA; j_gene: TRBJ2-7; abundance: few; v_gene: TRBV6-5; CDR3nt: TGTGCCAGCAGTGGGGCCGATACAGTCTCCTACGAGCAGTACTTC; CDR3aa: CASSGADTVSYEQYF
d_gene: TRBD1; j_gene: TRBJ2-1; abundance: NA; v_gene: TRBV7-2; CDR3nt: TGTGCCAGCAGCTCGGGACAGGGGTTTGAGCAGTTCTTC; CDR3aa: CASSSGQGFEQFF
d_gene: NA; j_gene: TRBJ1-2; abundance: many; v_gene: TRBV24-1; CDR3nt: TGTGCCACCAGTGATTTGAGTCGCAGCTATGGCTACACCTTC; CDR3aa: CATSDLSRSYGYTF
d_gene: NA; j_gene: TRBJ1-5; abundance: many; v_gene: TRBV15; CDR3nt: TGTGCCACCAGCAGAGCCGGGGGTCAGCCCCAGCATTTT; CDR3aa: CATSRAGGQPQHF
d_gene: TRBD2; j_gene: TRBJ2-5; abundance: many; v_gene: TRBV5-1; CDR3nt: TGCGCCAGCAGCTGGAAGCCGGGACTAGGGGAGACCCAGTACTTC; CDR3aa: CASSWKPGLGETQYF
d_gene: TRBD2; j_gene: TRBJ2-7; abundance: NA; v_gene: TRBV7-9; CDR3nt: TGTGCCTGCAGCTCCACTAGCGGGAGGGCCCCCTACGAGCAGTACTTC; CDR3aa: CACSSTSGRAPYEQYF
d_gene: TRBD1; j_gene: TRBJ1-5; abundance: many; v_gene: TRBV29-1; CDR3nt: TGCAGCGTTGACAGGGGGGTAGGTCAGCCCCAGCATTTT; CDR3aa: CSVDRGVGQPQHF
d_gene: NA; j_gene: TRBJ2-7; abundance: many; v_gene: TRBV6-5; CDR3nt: TGTGCCAGCAGTCACAGCCGGGACGGACCTTACGAGCAGTACTTC; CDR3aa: CASSHSRDGPYEQYF
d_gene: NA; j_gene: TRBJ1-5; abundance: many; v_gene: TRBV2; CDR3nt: TGTGCCAGCAGTGGTAGCAATCAGCCCCAGCATTTT; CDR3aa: CASSGSNQPQHF
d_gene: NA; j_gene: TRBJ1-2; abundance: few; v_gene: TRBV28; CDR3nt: TGTGCCAGCACCGGTGGACAGTATGGCTACACCTTC; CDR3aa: CASTGGQYGYTF
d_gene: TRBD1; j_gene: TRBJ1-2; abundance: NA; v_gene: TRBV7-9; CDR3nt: TGTGCCAGCAGCACGACAGGGATGGCCTATGGCTACACCTTC; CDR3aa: CASSTTGMAYGYTF
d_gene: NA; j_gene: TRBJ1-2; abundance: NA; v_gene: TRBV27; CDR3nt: TGTGCCAGCAGACACCGGGAAAACTATGGCTACACCTTC; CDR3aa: CASRHRENYGYTF
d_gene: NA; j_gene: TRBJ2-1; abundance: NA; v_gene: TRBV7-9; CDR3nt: TGTGCCAGCACTCCGGGTGGGGCCTACAATGAGCAGTTCTTC; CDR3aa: CASTPGGAYNEQFF
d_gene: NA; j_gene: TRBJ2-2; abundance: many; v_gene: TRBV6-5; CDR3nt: TGTGCCAGCAGTTACTCGATCTTAGGCACCGGGGAGCTGTTTTTT; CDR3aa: CASSYSILGTGELFF